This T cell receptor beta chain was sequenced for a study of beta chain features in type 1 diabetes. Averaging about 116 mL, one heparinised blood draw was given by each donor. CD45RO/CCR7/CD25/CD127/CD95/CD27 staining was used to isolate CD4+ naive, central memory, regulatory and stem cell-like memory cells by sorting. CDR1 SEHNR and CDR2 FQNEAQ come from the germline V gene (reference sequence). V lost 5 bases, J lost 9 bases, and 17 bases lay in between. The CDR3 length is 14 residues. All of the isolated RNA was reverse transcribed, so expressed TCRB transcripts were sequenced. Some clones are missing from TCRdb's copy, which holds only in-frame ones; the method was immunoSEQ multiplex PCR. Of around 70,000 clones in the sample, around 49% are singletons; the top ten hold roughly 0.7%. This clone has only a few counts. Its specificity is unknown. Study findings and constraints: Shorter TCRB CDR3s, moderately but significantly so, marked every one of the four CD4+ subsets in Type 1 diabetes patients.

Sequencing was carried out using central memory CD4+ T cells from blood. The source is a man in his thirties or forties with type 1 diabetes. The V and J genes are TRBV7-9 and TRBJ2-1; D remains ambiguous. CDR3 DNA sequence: TGTGCCAGCAGCCGATCCCCTGCGTTCGGTGAGCAGTTCTTC. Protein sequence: CASSRSPAFGEQFF.